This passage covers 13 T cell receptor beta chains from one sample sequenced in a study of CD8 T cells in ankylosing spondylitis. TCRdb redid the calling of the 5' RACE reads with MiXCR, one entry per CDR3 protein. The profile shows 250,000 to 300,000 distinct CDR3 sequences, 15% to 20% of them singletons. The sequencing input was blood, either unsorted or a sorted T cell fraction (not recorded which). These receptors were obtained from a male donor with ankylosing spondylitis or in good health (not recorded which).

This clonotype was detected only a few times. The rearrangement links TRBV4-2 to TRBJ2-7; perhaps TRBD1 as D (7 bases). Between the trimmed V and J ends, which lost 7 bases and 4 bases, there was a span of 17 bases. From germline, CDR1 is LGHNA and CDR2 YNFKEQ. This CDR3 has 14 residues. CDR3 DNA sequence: TGTGCCAGCACCTCCAGACAGGGAGGATACGAGCAGTACTTC. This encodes CASTSRQGGYEQYF.

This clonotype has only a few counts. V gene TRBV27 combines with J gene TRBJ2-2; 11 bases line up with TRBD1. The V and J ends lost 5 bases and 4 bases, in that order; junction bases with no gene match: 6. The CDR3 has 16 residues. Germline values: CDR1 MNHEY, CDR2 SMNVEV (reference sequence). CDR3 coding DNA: TGTGCCAGCAGTGCGGCCGGGACAGGGGGCACCGGGGAGCTGTTTTTT. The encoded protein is CASSAAGTGGTGELFF.

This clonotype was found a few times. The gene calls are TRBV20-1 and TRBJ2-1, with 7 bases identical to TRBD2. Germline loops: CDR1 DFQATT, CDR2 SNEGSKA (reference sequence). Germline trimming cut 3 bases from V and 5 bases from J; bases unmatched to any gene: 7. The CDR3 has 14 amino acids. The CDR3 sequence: CSARGGSSHNEQFF. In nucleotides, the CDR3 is TGCAGTGCTAGGGGCGGGAGTTCCCACAATGAGCAGTTCTTC.

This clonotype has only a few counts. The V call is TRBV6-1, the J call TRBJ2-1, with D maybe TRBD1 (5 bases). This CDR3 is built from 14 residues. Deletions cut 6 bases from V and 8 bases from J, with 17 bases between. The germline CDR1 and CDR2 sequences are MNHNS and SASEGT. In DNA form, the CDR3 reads TGTGCCAGCAGGGACATAGTACCGTCAGATGAGCAGTTCTTC. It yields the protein CASRDIVPSDEQFF.

CDR3 amino acids: CSARAGLAGVAGTGELFF. The DNA of the CDR3 is TGCAGTGCTAGAGCGGGACTAGCGGGAGTTGCGGGCACCGGGGAGCTGTTTTTT. This sequence joins TRBV20-1 and TRBJ2-2; TRBD2 aligns across 14 bases. The CDR3 extends over 18 amino acids. With V trimmed by 1 base and J by 4 bases, 8 bases remained unmatched. CDR1 is DFQATT, CDR2 SNEGSKA, per germline (reference sequence).

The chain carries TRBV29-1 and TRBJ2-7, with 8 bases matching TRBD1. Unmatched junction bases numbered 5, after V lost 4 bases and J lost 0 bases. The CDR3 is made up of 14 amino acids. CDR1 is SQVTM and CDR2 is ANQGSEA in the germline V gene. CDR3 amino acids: CSVVDGQGSYEQYF. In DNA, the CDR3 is TGCAGCGTTGTAGACGGACAGGGCTCCTACGAGCAGTACTTC.

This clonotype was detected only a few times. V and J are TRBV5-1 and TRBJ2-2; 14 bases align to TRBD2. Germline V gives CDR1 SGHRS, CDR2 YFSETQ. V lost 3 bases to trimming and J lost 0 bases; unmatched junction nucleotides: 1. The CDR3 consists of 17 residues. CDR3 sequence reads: CASSSTSGRANTGELFF. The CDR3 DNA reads TGCGCCAGCAGCTCGACTAGCGGGAGGGCGAACACCGGGGAGCTGTTTTTT.

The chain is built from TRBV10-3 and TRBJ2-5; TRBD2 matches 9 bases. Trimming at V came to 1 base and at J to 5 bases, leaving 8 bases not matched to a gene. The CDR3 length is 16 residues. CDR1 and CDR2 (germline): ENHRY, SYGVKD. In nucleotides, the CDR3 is TGTGCCATCAGTGAGTTGGCGGGAGGGCCGGGGGAGACCCAGTACTTC. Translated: CAISELAGGPGETQYF.

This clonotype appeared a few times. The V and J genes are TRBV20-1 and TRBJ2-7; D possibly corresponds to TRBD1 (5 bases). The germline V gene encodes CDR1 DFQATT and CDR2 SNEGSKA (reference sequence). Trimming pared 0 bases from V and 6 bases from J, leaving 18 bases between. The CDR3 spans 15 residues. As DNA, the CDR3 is TGCAGTGCTAGAGATCGAAACAGGTGGGGAATCGAGCAGTACTTC. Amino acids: CSARDRNRWGIEQYF.

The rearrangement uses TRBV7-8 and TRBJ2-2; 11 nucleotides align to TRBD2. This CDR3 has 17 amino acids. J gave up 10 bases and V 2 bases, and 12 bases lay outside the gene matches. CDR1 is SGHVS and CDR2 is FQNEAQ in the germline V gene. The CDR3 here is CASSLRGELAGDQELFF. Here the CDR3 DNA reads TGTGCCAGCAGCTTACGTGGGGAACTAGCGGGAGATCAGGAGCTGTTTTTT. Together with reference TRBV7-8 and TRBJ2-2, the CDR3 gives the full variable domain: GAGVSQSPRYKVAKRGQDVALRCDPISGHVSLFWYQQALGQGPEFLTYFQNEAQLDKSGLPSDRFFAERPEGSVSTLKIQRTQQEDSAVYLCASSLRGELAGDQELFFGEGSRLTVL.

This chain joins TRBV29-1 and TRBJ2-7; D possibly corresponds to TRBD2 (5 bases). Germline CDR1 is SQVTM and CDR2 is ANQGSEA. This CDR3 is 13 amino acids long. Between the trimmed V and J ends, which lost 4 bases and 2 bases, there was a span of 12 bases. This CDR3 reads CSVVVSGPYEQYF. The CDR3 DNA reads TGCAGCGTTGTAGTCAGCGGTCCCTACGAGCAGTACTTC.

The CDR3 region has the DNA TGTGCCAGCAGCCAAGGACCCCCCGACATATTGAACACTGAAGCTTTCTTT. It is translated as CASSQGPPDILNTEAFF. The chain recombines TRBV4-2 with TRBJ1-1; no clear D. Per germline, CDR1 LGHNA and CDR2 YNFKEQ. Trimming left V 1 base short and J 0 bases short, with 15 bases between. The CDR3 spans 17 residues.

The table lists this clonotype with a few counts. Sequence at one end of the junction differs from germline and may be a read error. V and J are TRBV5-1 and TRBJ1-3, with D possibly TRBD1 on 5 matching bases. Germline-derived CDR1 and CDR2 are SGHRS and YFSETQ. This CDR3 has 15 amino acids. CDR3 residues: CASSAGNLTGNPIYF. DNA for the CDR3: TGCGCCAGCTCGGCAGGGAACCTAACTGGAAACCCCATATATTTT.